Listed here are 25 T cell receptor beta chains from one sample, sequenced in a study of blood T cell repertoires in COVID-19. Libraries were prepared by immunoSEQ multiplex PCR; TCRdb keeps only in-frame clonotypes and omits some of them. Of over 150,000 clones in the sample, 83% were seen once. Sequencing was carried out using peripheral blood. The receptors were sampled from a woman aged 65 to 85 who had recovered from COVID-19.

In its sample, this clone was seen once. The genes are TRBV21-1 and TRBJ2-7; the D call of TRBD2 is as the table states it, not checked on the DNA. TRBV21-1 is designated a pseudogene. The CDR3 spans 16 residues. CDR3 in DNA: TGTGCCAGCAGCAAAGAGTCGGGAGGCCACTCCTACGAGCAGTACTTC. Its protein is CASSKESGGHSYEQYF.

The chain links TRBV25-1 to TRBJ1-2; D is perhaps TRBD1 (5 bases). CDR1 MGHDK and CDR2 SYGVNS come from the germline V gene. V lost 1 base and J 4 bases, leaving 10 bases between the germline ends. The CDR3 sequence is 14 residues long. In DNA form, the CDR3 reads TGTGCCAGCAGTGAATGGGGCGAATCCTATGGCTACACCTTC. This sequence encodes CASSEWGESYGYTF.

V gene TRBV7-2 combines with J gene TRBJ2-4; 10 nucleotides line up with TRBD2. Germline V lookup: CDR1 SGHTA, CDR2 FQGNSA. CDR3 length: 15 amino acids. Losses at the gene ends were 5 bases for V and 5 bases for J; bases not matched to a gene: 6. Here the CDR3 reads CASSPRLAGENIQYF. For the CDR3, the DNA is TGTGCCAGCAGCCCCCGCCTAGCGGGGGAAAACATTCAGTACTTC.

The V and J genes are TRBV7-9 and TRBJ2-1, with D maybe TRBD1 (6 bases). CDR3 length equals 17 residues. Germline V CDR1 and CDR2: SEHNR, FQNEAQ (reference sequence). Trimming cost V 5 bases and J 6 bases, with 23 bases left between them. The CDR3 sequence: CASSPKGGPRAFNEQFF. The CDR3, as DNA: TGTGCCAGCAGCCCCAAAGGGGGACCGCGGGCCTTCAATGAGCAGTTCTTC. Together with reference TRBV7-9 and TRBJ2-1, the CDR3 gives the full variable domain: DTGVSQNPRHKITKRGQNVTFRCDPISEHNRLYWYRQTLGQGPEFLTYFQNEAQLEKSRLLSDRFSAERPKGSFSTLEIQRTEQGDSAMYLCASSPKGGPRAFNEQFFGPGTRLTVL.

This chain uses TRBV10-3 with TRBJ2-7, with TRBD2 matching over 9 bases. V lost 8 bases to trimming and J lost 6 bases; unmatched junction nucleotides: 5. From germline, CDR1 is ENHRY and CDR2 SYGVKD. The CDR3 covers 12 residues. This CDR3 reads CAIGSGSGEQYF. The CDR3, as DNA: TGTGCCATCGGTAGCGGGAGTGGCGAGCAGTACTTC.

The chain links TRBV19 to TRBJ1-1; D is unresolved. Per the germline V gene, CDR1 is LNHDA and CDR2 is SQIVND (reference sequence). The CDR3 covers 13 residues. The V gene lost 4 bases and the J gene lost 4 bases, with 10 bases spanning the gap. CDR3 in amino acids: CASSTQTGTEAFF. CDR3 in DNA: TGTGCCAGTAGTACCCAAACGGGCACTGAAGCTTTCTTT. Full variable domain (outside the CDR3, taken from reference TRBV19 and TRBJ1-1): DGGITQSPKYLFRKEGQNVTLSCEQNLNHDAMYWYRQDPGQGLRLIYYSQIVNDFQKGDIAEGYSVSREKKESFPLTVTSAQKNPTAFYLCASSTQTGTEAFFGQGTRLTVV.

The chain couples TRBV12-5 to TRBJ2-1; possible D gene TRBD2, 6 bases. CDR1 and CDR2 from the germline V gene are LGHNT and FRNRAP. The V end was cut by 9 bases, the J end by 10 bases, with 22 bases between. CDR3 size: 14 residues. The CDR3 bases are TGTGCTAGCCGGCGGGACGGACGCCCCTGGGAGCAGTTCTTC. Protein sequence: CASRRDGRPWEQFF.

This chain joins TRBV12-3 or TRBV12-4 and TRBJ1-5; D gene ambiguous. This CDR3 contains 13 residues. The V end lost 5 bases, the J end lost 0 bases, and 5 bases lay between the germline ends. The DNA for the CDR3 is TGTGCCAGCAGTCGCGATAGCAATCAGCCCCAGCATTTT. Its translation: CASSRDSNQPQHF.

The chain employs TRBV3-1 (or the pseudogene TRBV3-2) and TRBJ2-1, with D possibly being TRBD2 (5 bases). Germline CDR1 LGHDT, CDR2 YNNKEL (reference sequence). This CDR3 spans 17 amino acids. V lost 5 bases, J lost 5 bases, and 22 bases lay in between. CDR3 bases: TGTGCCAGCAGCAGGGAGTGTCCCTTCCATTCCGACAATGAGCAGTTCTTC. Translated, it gives CASSRECPFHSDNEQFF.

The V and J genes are TRBV7-9 and TRBJ1-1; D not resolved. The CDR3 length is 13 residues. The germline gives CDR1 SEHNR, CDR2 FQNEAQ (reference sequence). Trimming left V 5 bases short and J 6 bases short, with 13 bases between. CDR3 in amino acids: CASSPQPRAEAFF. CDR3 DNA sequence: TGTGCCAGCAGCCCCCAGCCTCGGGCTGAAGCTTTCTTT.

V and J are TRBV5-4 and TRBJ2-7, with D perhaps TRBD2 (6 bases). CDR3 length equals 14 residues. Trimming removed 4 bases at V and 4 bases at J, with 15 bases between. Germline CDR1 SGHNT, CDR2 YYREEE (reference sequence). The CDR3 region is CASSLGGSPYEQYF. In DNA, the CDR3 is TGTGCCAGCAGCCTTGGGGGGTCTCCTTACGAGCAGTACTTC.

This clone occurred a few times. The rearrangement links TRBV15 to TRBJ1-1, with D perhaps TRBD1 (5 bases). The CDR3 has 14 amino acids. Looked up from germline, CDR1 is LNHNV and CDR2 is YYDKDF (reference sequence). The V end was cut by 1 base, the J end by 5 bases, with 11 bases between. CDR3 loop: CATSRVWGGTEAFF. CDR3 sequence (DNA): TGTGCCACCAGCAGAGTCTGGGGGGGGACTGAAGCTTTCTTT.

The chain recombines TRBV7-9 with TRBJ2-3; D might be TRBD2 (6 bases). CDR3 size: 13 residues. V shed 3 bases and J shed 3 bases, with 7 bases lying between them. Germline loops: CDR1 SEHNR, CDR2 FQNEAQ (reference sequence). CDR3 nucleotide sequence: TGTGCCAGCAGCTTTCGGGGGACAGATACGCAGTATTTT. Protein product: CASSFRGTDTQYF. Full variable domain (outside the CDR3, taken from reference TRBV7-9 and TRBJ2-3): DTGVSQNPRHKITKRGQNVTFRCDPISEHNRLYWYRQTLGQGPEFLTYFQNEAQLEKSRLLSDRFSAERPKGSFSTLEIQRTEQGDSAMYLCASSFRGTDTQYFGPGTRLTVL.

The count of this clone is one. The chain links TRBV11-2 to TRBJ1-1, with D perhaps matching TRBD1 (6 bases). CDR1 and CDR2 (germline): SGHAT, FQNNGV. This CDR3 comprises 16 residues. V was clipped by 3 bases and J by 7 bases, with 21 bases between them. The CDR3 loop is CASSLLGAGSTGEAFF. CDR3 bases: TGTGCCAGCAGCTTGTTGGGGGCAGGGAGTACGGGTGAAGCTTTCTTT.

This clone was counted only a few times. This chain links TRBV7-9 with TRBJ2-7, with D possibly TRBD2 on 5 matching bases. V was clipped by 4 bases and J by 4 bases, with 11 bases between them. The CDR3 has 13 amino acids. Per germline, CDR1 SEHNR and CDR2 FQNEAQ (reference sequence). The CDR3 is CASSSGLTYEQYF. DNA for the CDR3: TGTGCCAGCAGCTCCGGACTGACTTACGAGCAGTACTTC.

The V call is TRBV18, the J call TRBJ2-3; tentatively, D is TRBD1 (6 bases). V gave up 0 bases and J gave up 2 bases, with 15 bases separating them. CDR1 KGHSH and CDR2 LQKENI come from the germline V gene. The CDR3 is 17 amino acids. CDR3 DNA sequence: TGTGCCAGCTCACCACCGGGGGCAGGGCACCCCACAGATACGCAGTATTTT. Residues: CASSPPGAGHPTDTQYF.

J is TRBJ2-3 and V is TRBV19, with D perhaps matching TRBD2 (6 bases). CDR3 length equals 15 residues. V was shortened by 1 base and J by 4 bases, with 12 bases between the two germline ends. Germline loops: CDR1 LNHDA, CDR2 SQIVND (reference sequence). CDR3 residues: CASSIGLASADTQYF. CDR3 nucleotides: TGTGCCAGTAGTATAGGGCTAGCGTCGGCAGATACGCAGTATTTT. The entire variable domain, with the rest obtained from reference TRBV19 and TRBJ2-3, is as follows: DGGITQSPKYLFRKEGQNVTLSCEQNLNHDAMYWYRQDPGQGLRLIYYSQIVNDFQKGDIAEGYSVSREKKESFPLTVTSAQKNPTAFYLCASSIGLASADTQYFGPGTRLTVL.

The chain's CDR3 is CASRPTVYNSPLHF. Here the CDR3 DNA reads TGTGCCAGTAGACCCACAGTGTATAATTCACCCCTCCACTTT. The genes are TRBV19 and TRBJ1-6; D is unresolved. V lost 6 bases, J lost 4 bases, and 10 bases lay in between. Germline CDR1 is LNHDA and CDR2 is SQIVND (reference sequence). The CDR3 loop spans 14 amino acids.

The CDR3 protein is CASSPSPPGTQYF. CDR3 DNA sequence: TGTGCCAGCAGCCCTTCCCCACCAGGGACCCAGTACTTC. This rearrangement joins TRBV9 to TRBJ2-5; D unclear. CDR1 and CDR2 (germline): SGDLS, YYNGEE. This CDR3 has 13 amino acids. With 4 bases removed from V and 7 bases from J, the gap between germline ends came to 14 bases.

V usage is TRBV5-1 and J usage is TRBJ1-1, with a weak D call TRBD1 (5 bases). Trimming removed 3 bases at V and 1 base at J, with 13 bases between. Per the germline V gene, CDR1 is SGHRS and CDR2 is YFSETQ. There are 15 residues in the CDR3. In DNA form, the CDR3 reads TGCGCCAGCAGCTCCAGGGTCAGCGCGAACACTGAAGCTTTCTTT. Protein product: CASSSRVSANTEAFF. The full variable domain, with the rest looked up from reference TRBV5-1 and TRBJ1-1, is KAGVTQTPRYLIKTRGQQVTLSCSPISGHRSVSWYQQTPGQGLQFLFEYFSETQRNKGNFPGRFSGRQFSNSRSEMNVSTLELGDSALYLCASSSRVSANTEAFFGQGTRLTVV.

The chain combines TRBV11-2 with TRBJ1-2, with TRBD1 identical over 7 bases. The V segment lost 5 bases and the J segment 1 base; nucleotides outside the gene matches: 4. Germline CDR1 and CDR2: SGHAT and FQNNGV. There are 14 residues in the CDR3. In DNA form, the CDR3 reads TGTGCCAGCAGCCCAAACAGGGGTAACTATGGCTACACCTTC. The encoded protein is CASSPNRGNYGYTF.

To note about this clone: Other DNA sequences in the same sample also yield this CDR3. V usage is TRBV30 and J usage is TRBJ1-1; D possibly corresponds to TRBD1 (5 bases). The CDR3 is 11 residues long. V lost 0 bases to trimming and J lost 7 bases, with 6 bases between them. CDR1 is GTSNPN and CDR2 is SVGIG in the germline V gene (reference sequence). The CDR3 loop is CAWSVRGEAFF. In nucleotides, the CDR3 is TGTGCCTGGAGTGTAAGGGGTGAAGCTTTCTTT.

The chain recombines TRBV10-3 with TRBJ2-1; D perhaps matches TRBD2 (6 bases). The germline gives CDR1 ENHRY, CDR2 SYGVKD. The ends were cut back, 6 bases at V and 7 bases at J, with 13 bases in the middle. This CDR3 is built from 13 residues. The CDR3 here is CAIRAGGENEQFF. In nucleotides, the CDR3 is TGTGCCATCAGGGCCGGAGGGGAAAATGAGCAGTTCTTC.

The chain joins TRBV13 to TRBJ1-2, with a weak D call TRBD1 (5 bases). Trimming removed 5 bases at V and 3 bases at J, with 22 bases between. The CDR3 sequence is 17 residues long. CDR1 and CDR2 (germline): PRHDT, FYEKMQ (reference sequence). The CDR3 protein is CASSHYAGAERDYGYTF. As DNA, the CDR3 is TGTGCCAGCAGCCATTACGCCGGGGCCGAGCGGGACTATGGCTACACCTTC.

This rearrangement joins TRBV6-4 to TRBJ1-1; D might be TRBD1 (5 bases). This CDR3 contains 13 residues. V lost 3 bases to trimming and J lost 5 bases, with 10 bases between them. Germline V CDR1 and CDR2: MRHNA, SNTAGT. The CDR3, as DNA: TGTGCCAGCAGTGAGGTGCGGGGGACTGAAGCTTTCTTT. Amino acids: CASSEVRGTEAFF.